This T cell receptor beta chain was captured by sequencing in a study of T cell repertoires in cytomegalovirus infection. From the reads, TCRdb called clonotypes with MiXCR, one entry per CDR3 protein. The repertoire has 830,000 or so distinct CDR3 sequences, over 25% of them found once; the top ten carry around 12%. The CDR3 has 14 residues. Trimming took 1 base from V and 4 from J, leaving 7 bases between them. Germline CDR1 is SEHNR and CDR2 is FQNEAQ (reference sequence). This clonotype has more than one count but fewer than ten. Its antigen is as yet unknown. This chain connects TRBV7-9 to TRBJ1-4; D gene ambiguous. This clonotype was sampled from a human donor in good health (CMV status not recorded). Some clones in this sample may be carry-over from other donors' samples. The sample consisted of cultured CD8+ T cells from PBMCs, taken from culture after CMV antigen stimulation. This CDR3 reads CASSLVGYNEKLFF. CDR3 DNA sequence: TGTGCCAGCAGCTTAGTGGGTTATAATGAAAAACTGTTTTTT.